These 24 T cell receptor beta chains were all obtained from the same sample, sequenced in a study of cytomegalovirus exposure and HLA in healthy donors. The repertoire was sequenced with immunoSEQ multiplex PCR; TCRdb's copy has only in-frame clones and lacks some. The table lists more than 80,000 clones, around 96% of them singletons. The sequencing sample was made of PBMCs. The receptors originated from a woman younger than 35 in good health and CMV-seronegative.

The genes are TRBV19 and TRBJ1-4; D uncertain. Deletions cut 5 bases from V and 0 bases from J, with 10 bases between. In germline, CDR1 is LNHDA, CDR2 SQIVND (reference sequence). The CDR3 totals 15 residues. CDR3 sequence reads: CASSGYSTTNEKLFF. CDR3 nucleotide sequence: TGTGCCAGTAGTGGGTACAGCACAACTAATGAAAAACTGTTTTTT.

In nucleotides, the CDR3 is TGTGCCAGCAGCAGCCCCCGGGGTAGGACAGATACGCAGTATTTT. This codes for CASSSPRGRTDTQYF. V usage is TRBV6-9 and J usage is TRBJ2-3; D is possibly TRBD2 (5 bases). The V and J ends lost 6 bases and 3 bases respectively, with 16 bases between them. The CDR3 has 15 amino acids. From germline, CDR1 is MNHGY and CDR2 SVAAGI.

This rearrangement joins TRBV9 to TRBJ1-6, with 10 bases fitting TRBD1. Looked up from germline, CDR1 is SGDLS and CDR2 is YYNGEE. This CDR3 is 16 amino acids long. V was pared by 1 base and J by 7 bases, with 5 bases of the junction left unmatched. Here the CDR3 reads CASSVRGTGDNSPLHF. The CDR3 nucleotides are TGTGCCAGCAGCGTACGAGGGACAGGGGACAATTCACCCCTCCACTTT.

The gene calls are TRBV19 and TRBJ1-4; 9 nucleotides match TRBD1. CDR1 LNHDA and CDR2 SQIVND come from the germline V gene (reference sequence). The V gene end was trimmed by 4 bases and the J gene end by 7 bases; junction bases not matched to a gene: 10. CDR3 length: 16 amino acids. CDR3 in amino acids: CASSTLGGTGSEKLFF. The CDR3 DNA follows: TGTGCCAGTAGTACCCTGGGGGGGACAGGGTCTGAAAAACTGTTTTTT.

The chain employs TRBV5-5 and TRBJ2-7; TRBD2 aligns across 8 bases. Trimming at V came to 4 bases and at J to 1 base, leaving 10 bases not matched to a gene. Germline V lookup: CDR1 SGHKS, CDR2 YYEKEE (reference sequence). This CDR3 comprises 16 residues. CDR3 in amino acids: CASSPGRGRFSYEQYF. Written as DNA, the CDR3 is TGTGCCAGCAGCCCCGGGAGGGGCCGATTTTCCTACGAGCAGTACTTC. The full variable domain, rest sourced from reference TRBV5-5 and TRBJ2-7, is DAGVTQSPTHLIKTRGQQVTLRCSPISGHKSVSWYQQVLGQGPQFIFQYYEKEERGRGNFPDRFSARQFPNYSSELNVNALLLGDSALYLCASSPGRGRFSYEQYFGPGTRLTVT.

This chain connects TRBV5-1 to TRBJ2-7, with D possibly matching TRBD2 (6 bases). CDR1 is SGHRS, CDR2 YFSETQ, per germline. This CDR3 comprises 16 residues. Trimming cost V 1 base and J 0 bases, with 14 bases left between them. CDR3 sequence (DNA): TGCGCCAGCAGCTTGATCTCTAGCGCTTACTCCTACGAGCAGTACTTC. Protein sequence: CASSLISSAYSYEQYF.

The V call is TRBV5-4, the J call TRBJ2-7; 9 bases map to TRBD1. V lost 0 bases to trimming and J lost 7 bases; unmatched junction nucleotides: 5. The CDR3 extends over 14 amino acids. Germline CDR1 and CDR2: SGHNT and YYREEE (reference sequence). CDR3 amino acids: CASSLDRGLGEQYF. Written as DNA, the CDR3 is TGTGCCAGCAGCTTGGACAGGGGGCTGGGGGAGCAGTACTTC.

V is TRBV28 and J is TRBJ2-7; the match to TRBD1 covers 8 bases. The CDR3 runs to 15 residues. CDR1 is MDHEN, CDR2 SYDVKM, per germline. V shed 4 bases, J shed 1 base, and the junction held 6 bases outside the gene matches. The CDR3 sequence is CASSYDRGRSYEQYF. Written as DNA, the CDR3 is TGTGCCAGCAGTTACGACAGGGGACGATCCTACGAGCAGTACTTC.

This clone was recorded once. This chain joins TRBV21-1 and TRBJ1-2; TRBD1 is the table's D call and was not checked against the DNA. TRBV21-1 is tagged as a pseudogene. The CDR3 runs to 11 residues. CDR3 protein: CASTRGNGYTF. The DNA of the CDR3 is TGTGCCAGTACCAGGGGGAATGGCTACACCTTC.

The chain has TRBV10-3 and TRBJ2-7; 7 bases agree with TRBD1. J gave up 9 bases and V 4 bases, and 3 bases lay outside the gene matches. Germline V gene data show CDR1 as ENHRY and CDR2 as SYGVKD. CDR3 size: 11 residues. The CDR3 loop is CAISGGQMQYF. CDR3 bases: TGTGCCATCAGTGGGGGACAGATGCAGTACTTC.

This chain joins TRBV5-8 and TRBJ1-5, with D unclear. The germline V and J ends were trimmed by 1 base and 0 bases, with 17 bases remaining between them. This CDR3 region has 18 residues. Germline CDR1 reads SGHTS; CDR2 reads YDEGEE. CDR3 residues: CASSLSAWQLDSNQPQHF. In nucleotides, the CDR3 is TGTGCCAGCAGCTTGAGCGCTTGGCAGCTAGATAGCAATCAGCCCCAGCATTTT.

The chain links TRBV10-1 to TRBJ2-3, with 12 positions matching TRBD2. Losses at the gene ends were 5 bases for V and 9 bases for J; bases not matched to a gene: 9. CDR1 and CDR2 from the germline V gene are WNHNN and SYGVQD (reference sequence). This CDR3 region has 15 residues. The CDR3 is CASSPSGRAFGTQYF. The CDR3 DNA reads TGCGCCAGCAGTCCTAGCGGGAGGGCCTTCGGGACGCAGTATTTT.

This clone was seen a single time. This chain joins TRBV29-1 and TRBJ2-5; perhaps TRBD2 as D (6 bases). Germline V gives CDR1 SQVTM, CDR2 ANQGSEA. The CDR3 covers 13 residues. Trimming removed 4 bases at V and 5 bases at J, with 14 bases between. CDR3 amino acids: CSVVGGAGETQYF. DNA of the CDR3: TGCAGCGTTGTCGGGGGTGCTGGGGAGACCCAGTACTTC.

The chain recombines TRBV14 with TRBJ2-7; D is unclear. CDR3 length: 11 amino acids. Deletions cut 4 bases from V and 6 bases from J, with 7 bases between. Germline lookup yields CDR1 SGHDN and CDR2 FVKESK. The CDR3 nucleotides read TGTGCCAGCAGCCGAGGAGTCGAGCAGTACTTC. Protein product: CASSRGVEQYF.

This clone showed up just once. The chain uses TRBV6-5 and TRBJ2-5; D gene ambiguous. Germline values: CDR1 MNHEY, CDR2 SVGAGI. V shed 2 bases and J shed 4 bases, with 5 bases lying between them. CDR3 size: 12 residues. CDR3 coding DNA: TGTGCCAGCAGTTACACTCCAGAGACCCAGTACTTC. Translation gives CASSYTPETQYF.

The chain employs TRBV10-3 and TRBJ2-2, with 7 bases fitting TRBD2. The CDR3 is made up of 16 amino acids. CDR1 and CDR2 from the germline V gene are ENHRY and SYGVKD. The junction had 13 bases not matched to a gene; V was cut back by 7 bases and J by 5 bases. The CDR3 protein is CAINPRGGVGTGELFF. The CDR3 DNA reads as TGTGCCATCAATCCGAGGGGAGGGGTGGGTACCGGGGAGCTGTTTTTT.

The rearrangement links TRBV19 to TRBJ2-1; 9 bases are a match to TRBD2. The germline CDR1 and CDR2 sequences are LNHDA and SQIVND (reference sequence). With V trimmed by 7 bases and J by 10 bases, 14 bases remained unmatched. The CDR3 covers 15 residues. Written as DNA, the CDR3 is TGTGCCAGTAAAGCGGGAGGCCCCCCTGGAGGGGAGCAGTTCTTC. This translates into CASKAGGPPGGEQFF.

This chain connects TRBV4-2 to TRBJ2-3; TRBD2 is a possible D gene (5 bases). Trimming removed 5 bases from V and 2 bases from J, with 8 bases in between. CDR1 LGHNA and CDR2 YNFKEQ come from the germline V gene. The CDR3 extends over 13 amino acids. The CDR3 protein is CASSGEYTDTQYF. In DNA, the CDR3 is TGTGCCAGCAGCGGGGAGTACACAGATACGCAGTATTTT.

This chain joins TRBV27 and TRBJ2-1; possible D gene TRBD2, 6 bases. The germline V gene encodes CDR1 MNHEY and CDR2 SMNVEV (reference sequence). The CDR3 runs to 13 residues. V gave up 3 bases and J gave up 9 bases, with 12 bases separating them. CDR3 sequence: CASSFGAGGEQFF. The CDR3 DNA is TGTGCCAGCAGTTTTGGGGCCGGGGGTGAGCAGTTCTTC.

The chain joins TRBV5-4 to TRBJ1-1; 7 bases match TRBD1. The CDR3 is 15 amino acids. Trimming removed 4 bases from V and 5 bases from J; junction bases left unmatched: 11. The germline gives CDR1 SGHNT, CDR2 YYREEE (reference sequence). The CDR3 DNA reads TGTGCCAGCAGCCTGCGTAAGGGGGCACGGACTGAAGCTTTCTTT. Encoded protein: CASSLRKGARTEAFF.

J is TRBJ2-3 and V is TRBV6-5; TRBD1 agrees at 7 bases. J gave up 6 bases and V 6 bases, and 12 bases lay outside the gene matches. The CDR3 covers 15 residues. The germline V gene has CDR1 MNHEY and CDR2 SVGAGI. The CDR3 bases are TGTGCCAGCAGACGGACAGGTTTCCACACCGATACGCAGTATTTT. Its translation is CASRRTGFHTDTQYF.

The chain has TRBV30 and TRBJ2-7, with a weak D call TRBD1 (6 bases). Germline CDR1 is GTSNPN and CDR2 is SVGIG (reference sequence). CDR3 length: 12 residues. With 6 bases removed from V and 0 bases from J, the gap between germline ends came to 9 bases. The CDR3 DNA reads as TGTGCCTGCCGGGACAACTCCTACGAGCAGTACTTC. As protein: CACRDNSYEQYF.

The V gene is TRBV19, the J gene TRBJ2-2; TRBD2 aligns across 10 bases. V was clipped by 2 bases and J by 7 bases; unmatched bases: 7. Germline V gene lookup returns CDR1 LNHDA and CDR2 SQIVND (reference sequence). The CDR3 has 16 amino acids. CDR3 nucleotide sequence: TGTGCCAGTAGTATATGGGTAGCGGGAGGCCGCGGGGAGCTGTTTTTT. This sequence encodes CASSIWVAGGRGELFF.

This sequence joins TRBV9 and TRBJ2-5, with 11 bases fitting TRBD2. With V trimmed by 0 bases and J by 0 bases, 13 bases remained unmatched. CDR3 length: 20 residues. Germline V gives CDR1 SGDLS, CDR2 YYNGEE. The CDR3 DNA reads as TGTGCCAGCAGCGTAGCCCCGTTCGGCGGGACTAGCGGAGACCAAGAGACCCAGTACTTC. This codes for CASSVAPFGGTSGDQETQYF.